These T cell receptor beta chains were read from a single sample in a study of blood T cell repertoires in COVID-19. Clones were read by immunoSEQ multiplex PCR, and TCRdb kept only the in-frame ones, dropping some. This sample has 29,000 or so clones, with about 90% found just once. The specimen sequenced was peripheral blood. The receptors stem from a man aged 45 to 65 with active COVID-19. Both conserved end residues are part of each CDR3. The order of the fields is D gene, clone size, J gene, CDR3 length, V gene, CDR3 DNA, CDR3 protein. D genes are given only for firm matches. Clone sizes are given selectively: once, few, many, or a class where the clone is expanded.

TRBD1 - TRBJ2-6 18 TRBV7-9 TGTGCCAGCAGCTTAAGGGGGACAGTCTACTCTGGGGCCAACGTCCTGACTTTC CASSLRGTVYSGANVLTF
- - TRBJ2-5 16 TRBV18 TGTGCCAGCTCCCGAGACACCCGCTCGTACCAAGAGACCCAGTACTTC CASSRDTRSYQETQYF
TRBD2 few TRBJ2-1 15 TRBV30 TGTGCCTGGAGCCTAGCGGGAGTCCAAACAAGAGAGCAGTTCTTC CAWSLAGVQTREQFF
TRBD1 - TRBJ2-5 15 TRBV5-1 TGCGCCAGCAGCCCGGGGACAGGGGGCAAAGAGACCCAGTACTTC CASSPGTGGKETQYF
TRBD2 - TRBJ2-1 15 TRBV6-6 TGTGCCAGCAGAGCTCCTAGCGGGGCTTACAATGAGCAGTTCTTC CASRAPSGAYNEQFF
TRBD1 once TRBJ1-4 15 TRBV2 TGTGCCAGCAGTGAAACAGGGGTGACTAATGAAAAACTGTTTTTT CASSETGVTNEKLFF
- - TRBJ1-1 13 TRBV6-5 TGTGCCAGCTTAGAAAGGGGAGGCACTGAAGCTTTCTTT CASLERGGTEAFF
TRBD1 - TRBJ2-1 14 TRBV30 TGTGCCTGCATAGGGACAGGAGATATCAATGAGCAGTTCTTC CACIGTGDINEQFF
TRBD1 - TRBJ2-7 14 TRBV19 TGTGCCAGTAGTATAGGGGACAGGGTTTACGAGCAGTACTTC CASSIGDRVYEQYF
TRBD2 - TRBJ2-4 16 TRBV28 TGTGCCAGCAATCTGAGGACTAGCGGGACAAAAAACATTCAGTACTTC CASNLRTSGTKNIQYF
TRBD1 - TRBJ2-3 16 TRBV18 TGTGCCAGCTCACCCCAGGACAGGGGCCTATCAGATACGCAGTATTTT CASSPQDRGLSDTQYF